This note documents a single T cell receptor (beta chain) sequence. Its target is unknown. The sample comes from a study of T-cell memory formation after mild COVID-19. Study-level results: Confirmation was lacking for SARS-CoV-2 specificity of second-wave clones that peaked on day 37. Clones that shrank (day 15 to 85) were balanced CD4/CD8, whereas later expanders leaned CD4+. CD4+ contracting clones were mainly CM and EM; CD8+ ones, EMRA.

From the 5' RACE reads, TCRdb called clonotypes with MiXCR, one entry per CDR3 protein. This table has approximately 150,000 distinct CDR3 sequences, 15% to 20% appearing once. Sequencing input: PBMCs or a T cell subset sorted from them (not recorded which). This TCR was sampled from an adult woman who had mild COVID-19 (a few samples of this study predate the infection). Cell type and time point are not known.

This CDR3 reads CSAPPSAGGYEQYF. DNA of the CDR3: TGCAGTGCTCCTCCCTCAGCGGGAGGCTACGAGCAGTACTTC. The chain joins TRBV20-1 to TRBJ2-7; 9 bases are a match to TRBD2. Germline CDR1 is DFQATT and CDR2 is SNEGSKA (reference sequence). The length of the CDR3 is 14 residues. Losses at the gene ends were 5 bases for V and 3 bases for J; bases not matched to a gene: 8.